This T cell receptor (beta chain) was sequenced in a study of blood T cell repertoires in COVID-19. Trimming took off 2 bases at V and 3 bases at J, with 13 bases between the two ends. The CDR3 runs 15 residues. Germline assignment: CDR1 SGHAT and CDR2 FQDESV (reference sequence). Measured with immunoSEQ multiplex PCR; TCRdb has only the in-frame clones, and not every one. Among around 150,000 clones listed, 75% to 80% were seen once. Input material: peripheral blood. This TCR derives from a woman between 45 and 60 years old with active or convalescent COVID-19. The chain is built from TRBV11-1 and TRBJ1-1; possibly TRBD1 for D (5 bases). The DNA for the CDR3 is TGTGCCAGCAGCTTAAGTGGCAGGGTCCACACTGAAGCTTTCTTT. Its protein product is CASSLSGRVHTEAFF.